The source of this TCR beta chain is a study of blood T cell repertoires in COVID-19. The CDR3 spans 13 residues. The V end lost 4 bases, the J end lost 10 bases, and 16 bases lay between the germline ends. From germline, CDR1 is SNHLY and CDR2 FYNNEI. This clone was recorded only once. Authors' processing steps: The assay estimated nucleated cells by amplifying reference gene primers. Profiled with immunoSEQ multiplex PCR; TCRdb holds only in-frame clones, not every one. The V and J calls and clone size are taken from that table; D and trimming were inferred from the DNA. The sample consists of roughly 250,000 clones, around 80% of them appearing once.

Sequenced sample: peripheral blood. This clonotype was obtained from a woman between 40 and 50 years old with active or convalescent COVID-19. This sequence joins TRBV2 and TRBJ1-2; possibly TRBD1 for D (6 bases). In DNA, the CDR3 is TGTGCCAGCAGTGCGCTGGGCAGGGGTTTCTACACCTTC. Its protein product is CASSALGRGFYTF.